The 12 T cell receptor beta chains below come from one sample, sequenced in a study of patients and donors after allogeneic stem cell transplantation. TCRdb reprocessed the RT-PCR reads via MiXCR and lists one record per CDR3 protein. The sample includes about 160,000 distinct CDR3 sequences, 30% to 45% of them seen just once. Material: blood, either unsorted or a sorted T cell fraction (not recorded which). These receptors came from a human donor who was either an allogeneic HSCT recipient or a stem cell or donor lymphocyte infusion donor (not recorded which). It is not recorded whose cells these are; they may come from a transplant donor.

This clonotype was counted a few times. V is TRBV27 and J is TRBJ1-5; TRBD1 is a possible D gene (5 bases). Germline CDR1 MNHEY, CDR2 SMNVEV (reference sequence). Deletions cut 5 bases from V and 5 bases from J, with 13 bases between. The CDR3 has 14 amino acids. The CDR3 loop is CASSQRVGDQPQHF. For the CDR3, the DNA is TGTGCCAGCAGTCAGAGGGTAGGGGATCAGCCCCAGCATTTT.

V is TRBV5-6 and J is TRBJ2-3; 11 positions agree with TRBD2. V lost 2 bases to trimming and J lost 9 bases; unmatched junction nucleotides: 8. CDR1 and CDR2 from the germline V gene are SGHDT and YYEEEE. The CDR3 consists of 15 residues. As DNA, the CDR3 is TGTGCCAGCAGCTTTGGTAGCGGGGGGGCCCAGACGCAGTATTTT. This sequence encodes CASSFGSGGAQTQYF. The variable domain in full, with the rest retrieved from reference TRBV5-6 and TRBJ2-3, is DAGVTQSPTHLIKTRGQQVTLRCSPKSGHDTVSWYQQALGQGPQFIFQYYEEEERQRGNFPDRFSGHQFPNYSSELNVNALLLGDSALYLCASSFGSGGAQTQYFGPGTRLTVL.

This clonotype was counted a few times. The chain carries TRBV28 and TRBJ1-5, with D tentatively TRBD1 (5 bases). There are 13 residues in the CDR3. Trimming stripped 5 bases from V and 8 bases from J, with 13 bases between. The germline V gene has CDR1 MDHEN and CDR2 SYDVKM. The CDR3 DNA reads TGTGCCAGCAGTCGGGGCCGGAGGGAGCCCCAGCATTTT. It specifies CASSRGRREPQHF. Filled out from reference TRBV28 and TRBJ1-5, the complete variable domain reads DVKVTQSSRYLVKRTGEKVFLECVQDMDHENMFWYRQDPGLGLRLIYFSYDVKMKEKGDIPEGYSVSREKKERFSLILESASTNQTSMYLCASSRGRREPQHFGDGTRLSIL.

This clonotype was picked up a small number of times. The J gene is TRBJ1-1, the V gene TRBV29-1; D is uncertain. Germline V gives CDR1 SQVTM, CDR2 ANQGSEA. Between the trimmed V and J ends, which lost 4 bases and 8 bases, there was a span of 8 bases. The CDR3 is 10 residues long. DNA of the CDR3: TGCAGCGTTGGGAGCCGAGAAGCTTTCTTT. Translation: CSVGSREAFF.

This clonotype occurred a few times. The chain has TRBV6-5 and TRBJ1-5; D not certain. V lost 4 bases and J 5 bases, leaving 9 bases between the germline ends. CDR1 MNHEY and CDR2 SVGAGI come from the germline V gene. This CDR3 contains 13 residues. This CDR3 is CASSWGRDQPQHF. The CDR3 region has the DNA TGTGCCAGCAGTTGGGGTCGTGATCAGCCCCAGCATTTT.

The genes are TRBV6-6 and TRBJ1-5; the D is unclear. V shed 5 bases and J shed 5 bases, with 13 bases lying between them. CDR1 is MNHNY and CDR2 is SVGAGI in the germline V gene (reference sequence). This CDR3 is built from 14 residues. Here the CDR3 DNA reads TGTGCCAGCAGTCCTAAGCGAGAACATCAGCCCCAGCATTTT. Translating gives CASSPKREHQPQHF.

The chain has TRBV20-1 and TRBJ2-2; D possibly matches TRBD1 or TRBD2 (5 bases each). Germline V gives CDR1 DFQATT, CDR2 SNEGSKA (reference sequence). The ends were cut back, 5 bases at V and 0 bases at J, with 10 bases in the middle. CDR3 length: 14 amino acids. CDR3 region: CSAGDLPNTGELFF. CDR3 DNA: TGCAGTGCTGGGGACCTACCGAACACCGGGGAGCTGTTTTTT.

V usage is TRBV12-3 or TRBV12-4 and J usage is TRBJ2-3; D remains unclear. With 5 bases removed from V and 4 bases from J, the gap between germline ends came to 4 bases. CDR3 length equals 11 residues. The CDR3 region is CASSASDTQYF. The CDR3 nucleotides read TGTGCCAGCAGTGCCTCAGATACGCAGTATTTT.

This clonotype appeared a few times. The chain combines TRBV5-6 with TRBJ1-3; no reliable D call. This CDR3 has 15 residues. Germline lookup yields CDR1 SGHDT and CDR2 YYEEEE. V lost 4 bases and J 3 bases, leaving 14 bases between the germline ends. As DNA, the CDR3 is TGTGCCAGCAGCCCCCCGGAGAGTTTTGGAAACACCATATATTTT. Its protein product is CASSPPESFGNTIYF.

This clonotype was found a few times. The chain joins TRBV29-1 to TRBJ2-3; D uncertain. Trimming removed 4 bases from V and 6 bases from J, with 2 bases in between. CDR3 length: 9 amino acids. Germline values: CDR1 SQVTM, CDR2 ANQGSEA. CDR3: CSVADTQYF. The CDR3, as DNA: TGCAGCGTTGCGGATACGCAGTATTTT.

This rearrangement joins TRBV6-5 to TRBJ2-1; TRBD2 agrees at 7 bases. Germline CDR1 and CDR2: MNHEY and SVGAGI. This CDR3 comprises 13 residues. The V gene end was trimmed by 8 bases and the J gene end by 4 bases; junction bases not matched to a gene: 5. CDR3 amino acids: CASSLAVYNEQFF. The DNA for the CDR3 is TGTGCCAGCTCCCTAGCGGTTTACAATGAGCAGTTCTTC.

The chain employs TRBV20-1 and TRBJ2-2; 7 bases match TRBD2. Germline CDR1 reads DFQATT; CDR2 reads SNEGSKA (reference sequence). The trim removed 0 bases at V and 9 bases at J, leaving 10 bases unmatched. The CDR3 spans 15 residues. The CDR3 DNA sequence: TGCAGTGCTAGAGATTTCGCAGGGAGGGCTAGGGAGCTGTTTTTT. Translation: CSARDFAGRARELFF.